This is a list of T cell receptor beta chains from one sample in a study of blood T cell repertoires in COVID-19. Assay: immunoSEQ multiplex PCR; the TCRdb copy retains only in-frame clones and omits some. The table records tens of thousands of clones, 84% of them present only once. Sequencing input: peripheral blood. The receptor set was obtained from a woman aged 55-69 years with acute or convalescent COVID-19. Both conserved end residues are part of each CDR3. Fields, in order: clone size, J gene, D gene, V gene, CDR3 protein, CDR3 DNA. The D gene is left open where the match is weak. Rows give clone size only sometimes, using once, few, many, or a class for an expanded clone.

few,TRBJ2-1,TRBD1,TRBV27,CASSRLTGAGEQFF,TGTGCCAGCAGTCGATTGACAGGGGCGGGGGAGCAGTTCTTC
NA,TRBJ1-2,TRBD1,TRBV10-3,CAISDQGEDYGYTF,TGTGCCATCAGTGACCAGGGGGAAGACTATGGCTACACCTTC
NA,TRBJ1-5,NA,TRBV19,CASSIDRSPNQPQHF,TGTGCCAGTAGTATTGACAGGTCACCAAATCAGCCCCAGCATTTT
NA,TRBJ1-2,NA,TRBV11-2,CASSLSSHLAGGYTF,TGTGCCAGCAGCTTAAGTTCCCACCTAGCTGGTGGCTACACCTTC
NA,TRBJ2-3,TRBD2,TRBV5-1,CASSSGGSGNTDTQYF,TGCGCCAGCAGCTCCGGGGGAAGCGGGAACACAGATACGCAGTATTTT
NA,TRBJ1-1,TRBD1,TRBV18,CASSPPLGQGNTEAFF,TGTGCCAGCTCACCACCGTTAGGACAGGGGAACACTGAAGCTTTCTTT
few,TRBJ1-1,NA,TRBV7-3,CASSVDSGTEAFF,TGTGCCAGCAGCGTGGACAGTGGGACTGAAGCTTTCTTT
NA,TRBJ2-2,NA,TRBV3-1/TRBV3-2,CASSPGPPRELFF,TGTGCCAGCAGCCCTGGGCCGCCCCGGGAGCTGTTTTTT
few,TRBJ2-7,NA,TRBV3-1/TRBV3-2,CASSHGGPYEQYF,TGTGCCAGCAGCCATGGGGGCCCCTACGAGCAGTACTTC
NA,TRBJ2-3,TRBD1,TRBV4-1,CASSPPPGTGGDTQYF,TGCGCCAGCAGCCCGCCCCCTGGGACAGGGGGTGATACGCAGTATTTT
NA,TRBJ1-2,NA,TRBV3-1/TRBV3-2,CASSQESGVYGYTF,TGTGCCAGCAGCCAAGAATCCGGGGTTTATGGCTACACCTTC
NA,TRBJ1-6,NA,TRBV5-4,CASSLGGETKGSPLHF,TGTGCCAGCAGCTTGGGGGGGGAGACAAAGGGATCACCCCTCCACTTT
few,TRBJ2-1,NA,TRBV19,CASRTPSSYNEQFF,TGTGCCAGTAGGACACCGAGCTCCTACAATGAGCAGTTCTTC
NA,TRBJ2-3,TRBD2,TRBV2,CASSGPSGVTDTQYF,TGTGCCAGCAGTGGGCCTAGCGGGGTAACAGATACGCAGTATTTT
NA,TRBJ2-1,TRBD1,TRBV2,CASSRTGNNEQFF,TGTGCCAGCAGTCGGACAGGAAACAATGAGCAGTTCTTC
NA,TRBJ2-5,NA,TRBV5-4,CASTGEETQYF,TGTGCCAGCACAGGGGAAGAGACCCAGTACTTC
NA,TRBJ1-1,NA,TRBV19,CASKSEASNTEAFF,TGTGCCAGTAAATCGGAGGCCTCGAACACTGAAGCTTTCTTT
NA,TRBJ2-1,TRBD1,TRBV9,CASSGDRGGEQFF,TGTGCCAGCAGCGGCGACAGGGGCGGTGAGCAGTTCTTC
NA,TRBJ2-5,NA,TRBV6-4,CASSDTLTSAQYF,TGTGCCAGCAGTGACACTTTGACCAGCGCCCAGTACTTC
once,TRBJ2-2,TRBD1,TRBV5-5,CASSVNPGQGNTGELFF,TGTGCCAGCAGCGTAAACCCGGGACAGGGTAACACCGGGGAGCTGTTTTTT
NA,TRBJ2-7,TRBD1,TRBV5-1,CASSLDGTGVGEQYF,TGCGCCAGCAGCTTGGACGGGACAGGGGTCGGGGAGCAGTACTTC
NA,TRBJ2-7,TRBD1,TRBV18,CASSKTGTAHPYEQYF,TGTGCCAGCTCAAAAACCGGGACAGCCCATCCCTACGAGCAGTACTTC
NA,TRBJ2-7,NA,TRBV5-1,CASSPGVSYEQYF,TGCGCCAGCAGTCCGGGGGTCAGCTACGAGCAGTACTTC
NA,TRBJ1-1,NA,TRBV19,CASRTGGTEAFF,TGTGCCAGTAGAACCGGAGGGACTGAAGCTTTCTTT
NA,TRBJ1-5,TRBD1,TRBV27,CASRVGGTAVYSNQPQHF,TGTGCCAGCAGGGTCGGCGGGACAGCTGTATATAGCAATCAGCCCCAGCATTTT
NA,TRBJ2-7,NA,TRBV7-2,CASSSLSGAYEQYF,TGTGCCAGCAGCTCTCTTAGCGGCGCGTACGAGCAGTACTTC
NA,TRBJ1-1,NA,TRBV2,CASSGGAGRLTEAFF,TGTGCCAGCAGTGGTGGGGCAGGACGATTGACTGAAGCTTTCTTT
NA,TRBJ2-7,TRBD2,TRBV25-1,CASSEFLADEQYF,TGTGCCAGCAGTGAATTTCTAGCGGACGAGCAGTACTTC
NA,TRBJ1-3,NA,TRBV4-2,CASSQPDTSGNTIYF,TGTGCCAGCAGCCAACCCGACACCTCTGGAAACACCATATATTTT
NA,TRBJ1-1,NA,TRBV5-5,CASSSRQTNTEAFF,TGTGCCAGCAGCTCCCGACAGACGAACACTGAAGCTTTCTTT
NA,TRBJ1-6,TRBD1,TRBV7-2,CASSPMTGASSPLHF,TGTGCCAGCAGCCCGATGACAGGGGCCTCGTCACCCCTCCACTTT
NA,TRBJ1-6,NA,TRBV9,CASSVDGNNSPLHF,TGTGCCAGCAGCGTAGACGGGAATAATTCACCCCTCCACTTT
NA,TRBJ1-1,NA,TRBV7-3,CASSLSEKNTEAFF,TGTGCCAGCAGCTTATCGGAGAAGAACACTGAAGCTTTCTTT
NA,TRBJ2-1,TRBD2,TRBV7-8,CASTAPGLAGYNEQFF,TGTGCCAGCACCGCCCCGGGACTAGCGGGTTACAATGAGCAGTTCTTC
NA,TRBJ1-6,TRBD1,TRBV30,CAWIGTGGNSPLHF,TGTGCCTGGATAGGGACAGGGGGCAATTCACCCCTCCACTTT
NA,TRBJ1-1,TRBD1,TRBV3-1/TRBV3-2,CASRFGQGGTEAFF,TGTGCCAGCAGATTCGGACAGGGGGGCACTGAAGCTTTCTTT
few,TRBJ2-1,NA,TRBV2,CASSERGGAYYNEQFF,TGTGCCAGCAGTGAACGTGGGGGGGCCTACTACAATGAGCAGTTCTTC
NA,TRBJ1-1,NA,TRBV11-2,CASSLKAFRAEAFF,TGTGCCAGCAGCTTGAAAGCCTTCAGGGCTGAAGCTTTCTTT
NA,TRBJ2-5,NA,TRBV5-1,CASSPSLETQYF,TGCGCCAGCAGCCCGTCTTTGGAGACCCAGTACTTC
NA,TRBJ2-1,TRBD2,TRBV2,CASRAVAGGQSEQFF,TGTGCCAGCAGGGCCGTAGCGGGGGGGCAGAGTGAGCAGTTCTTC
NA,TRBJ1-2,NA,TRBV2,CASSVRYGYTF,TGTGCCAGCAGTGTCCGCTATGGCTACACCTTC
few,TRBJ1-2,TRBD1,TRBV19,CASRQGQGNYGYTF,TGTGCCAGTCGCCAAGGACAGGGGAACTATGGCTACACCTTC
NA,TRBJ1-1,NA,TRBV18,CASSTQGSMNTEAFF,TGTGCCAGCTCGACCCAAGGGAGCATGAACACTGAAGCTTTCTTT
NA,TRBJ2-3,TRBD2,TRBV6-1,CASSDASGGNTQYF,TGTGCCAGCAGTGACGCTAGCGGGGGGAATACGCAGTATTTT
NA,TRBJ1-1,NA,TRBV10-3,CAISARGNTEAFF,TGTGCCATCAGTGCTCGGGGAAACACTGAAGCTTTCTTT
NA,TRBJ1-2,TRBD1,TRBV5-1,CASSIGTGPIHGYTF,TGCGCCAGCAGCATAGGGACAGGCCCGATCCATGGCTACACCTTC
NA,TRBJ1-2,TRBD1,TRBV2,CASSDRTGGVGYTF,TGTGCCAGCAGTGATAGGACAGGGGGCGTTGGCTACACCTTC
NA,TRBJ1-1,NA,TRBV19,CASSMSGPEAFF,TGTGCCAGTAGTATGTCAGGGCCTGAAGCTTTCTTT
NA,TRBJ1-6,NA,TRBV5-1,CASSLGGAYNSPLHF,TGCGCCAGCAGCTTGGGGGGCGCCTATAATTCACCCCTCCACTTT
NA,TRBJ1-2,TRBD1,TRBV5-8,CASSTRTGRDGYTF,TGTGCCAGCAGCACACGGACAGGGAGGGATGGCTACACCTTC
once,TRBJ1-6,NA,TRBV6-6,CASSRQVSVHSSYNSPLHF,TGTGCCAGCAGTCGACAGGTGTCCGTCCACAGCTCCTATAATTCACCCCTCCACTTT
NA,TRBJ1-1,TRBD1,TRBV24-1,CATSDTGVGTEAFF,TGTGCCACCAGTGATACAGGGGTGGGCACTGAAGCTTTCTTT
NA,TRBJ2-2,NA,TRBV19,CASSSLTITGELFF,TGTGCCAGTAGTTCCTTAACAATCACCGGGGAGCTGTTTTTT
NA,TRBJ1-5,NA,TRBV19,CASIGGGYMRPQHF,TGTGCCAGTATAGGGGGTGGTTATATGAGGCCCCAGCATTTT
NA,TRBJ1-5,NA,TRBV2,CASSEIRAPLEFQHF,TGTGCCAGCAGTGAAATCAGGGCTCCTTTGGAGTTCCAGCATTTT
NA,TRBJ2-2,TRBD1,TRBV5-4,CASSLDREFTGELFF,TGTGCCAGCAGCCTGGACAGGGAATTCACCGGGGAGCTGTTTTTT
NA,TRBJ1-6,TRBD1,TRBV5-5,CASSLTGVDSPLHF,TGTGCCAGCAGTCTGACAGGGGTTGATTCACCCCTCCACTTT
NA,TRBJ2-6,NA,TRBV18,CASSPPTGAGANVLTF,TGTGCCAGCTCACCACCGACGGGGGCTGGGGCCAACGTCCTGACTTTC
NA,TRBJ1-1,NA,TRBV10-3,CAISEGAANTEAFF,TGTGCCATCAGTGAGGGGGCGGCGAACACTGAAGCTTTCTTT
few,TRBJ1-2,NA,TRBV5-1,CASSSPGRKGEDGYTF,TGCGCCAGCAGCTCCCCCGGGAGAAAAGGGGAGGACGGCTACACCTTC